This T cell receptor beta chain was identified in a study of T cell repertoires in cytomegalovirus infection. This clonotype showed up many times. The CDR3 contains 13 residues. V gave up 3 bases and J gave up 1 base, with 6 bases separating them. TCRdb redid the calling of the reads with MiXCR, one entry per CDR3 protein. The data contain hundreds of thousands of distinct CDR3 sequences, 24% of them seen just once; the ten biggest clones take up 6.5% to 10%. The V and J genes are TRBV12-3 or TRBV12-4 and TRBJ1-1; D possibly corresponds to TRBD1 (5 bases). This clonotype was sampled from a human donor in good health (CMV status not recorded). Some clones in this sample may be carry-over from other donors' samples. Sequencing input: CD8+ T cells from PBMCs. Here the CDR3 reads CASSFGANTEAFF. The DNA for the CDR3 is TGTGCCAGCAGTTTTGGGGCGAACACTGAAGCTTTCTTT.